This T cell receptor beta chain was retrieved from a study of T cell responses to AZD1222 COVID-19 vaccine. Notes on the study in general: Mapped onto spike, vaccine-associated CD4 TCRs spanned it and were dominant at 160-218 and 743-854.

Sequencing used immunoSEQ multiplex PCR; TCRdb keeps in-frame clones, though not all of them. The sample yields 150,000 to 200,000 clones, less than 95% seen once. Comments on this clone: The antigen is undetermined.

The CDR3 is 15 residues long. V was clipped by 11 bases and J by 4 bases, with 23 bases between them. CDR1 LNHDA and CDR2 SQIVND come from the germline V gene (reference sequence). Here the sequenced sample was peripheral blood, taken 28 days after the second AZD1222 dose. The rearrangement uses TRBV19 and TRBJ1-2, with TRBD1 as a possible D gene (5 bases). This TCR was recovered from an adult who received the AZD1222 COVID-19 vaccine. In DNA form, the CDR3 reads TGTGCCGGTAAACCCACCGGGACGGACTTCTATGGCTACACCTTC. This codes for CAGKPTGTDFYGYTF. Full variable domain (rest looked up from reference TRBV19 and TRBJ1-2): DGGITQSPKYLFRKEGQNVTLSCEQNLNHDAMYWYRQDPGQGLRLIYYSQIVNDFQKGDIAEGYSVSREKKESFPLTVTSAQKNPTAFYLCAGKPTGTDFYGYTFGSGTRLTVV.